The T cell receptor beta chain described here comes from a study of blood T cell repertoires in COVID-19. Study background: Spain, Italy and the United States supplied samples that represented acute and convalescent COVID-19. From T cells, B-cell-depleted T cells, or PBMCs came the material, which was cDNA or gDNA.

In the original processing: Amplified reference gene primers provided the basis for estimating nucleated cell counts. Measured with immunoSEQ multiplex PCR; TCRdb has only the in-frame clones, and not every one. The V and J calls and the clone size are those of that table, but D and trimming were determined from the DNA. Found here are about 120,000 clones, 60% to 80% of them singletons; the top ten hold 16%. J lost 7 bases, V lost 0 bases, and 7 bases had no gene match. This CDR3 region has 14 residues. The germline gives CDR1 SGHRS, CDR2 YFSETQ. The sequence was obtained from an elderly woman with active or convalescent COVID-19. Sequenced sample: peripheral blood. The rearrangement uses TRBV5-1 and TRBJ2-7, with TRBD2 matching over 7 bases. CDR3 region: CASSLGVGGTEQYF. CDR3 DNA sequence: TGCGCCAGCAGCTTGGGGGTGGGAGGGACGGAGCAGTACTTC.